This TCR beta chain was recovered during a study of circulating and synovial CD4+ cells in juvenile arthritis. The study's findings and limits: Bulk blood CD4 samples held at least an order of magnitude more or fewer genomes than CPL.

This clone was recorded a few times. Antigen: not known. Samples derive from patients with active juvenile idiopathic arthritis. V was trimmed by 5 bases and J by 3 bases, leaving 10 bases between them. Looked up from germline, CDR1 is SNHLY and CDR2 is FYNNEI. The length of the CDR3 is 13 residues. This table comes from immunoSEQ multiplex PCR, and its TCRdb copy is limited to in-frame clones, with some not included. The sample contains around 32,000 clones, 95% to 96% of which appear only once. The chain has TRBV2 and TRBJ1-2; D gene ambiguous. The sequence derives from a human donor with juvenile idiopathic arthritis. Sequencing was performed on CD4+ T cells from blood. CDR3 DNA: TGTGCCAGCAGTCCGGGTTGGGACTATGGCTACACCTTC. This codes for CASSPGWDYGYTF. Full variable domain (missing parts from reference TRBV2 and TRBJ1-2): EPEVTQTPSHQVTQMGQEVILRCVPISNHLYFYWYRQILGQKVEFLVSFYNNEISEKSEIFDDQFSVERPDGSNFTLKIRSTKLEDSAMYFCASSPGWDYGYTFGSGTRLTVV.